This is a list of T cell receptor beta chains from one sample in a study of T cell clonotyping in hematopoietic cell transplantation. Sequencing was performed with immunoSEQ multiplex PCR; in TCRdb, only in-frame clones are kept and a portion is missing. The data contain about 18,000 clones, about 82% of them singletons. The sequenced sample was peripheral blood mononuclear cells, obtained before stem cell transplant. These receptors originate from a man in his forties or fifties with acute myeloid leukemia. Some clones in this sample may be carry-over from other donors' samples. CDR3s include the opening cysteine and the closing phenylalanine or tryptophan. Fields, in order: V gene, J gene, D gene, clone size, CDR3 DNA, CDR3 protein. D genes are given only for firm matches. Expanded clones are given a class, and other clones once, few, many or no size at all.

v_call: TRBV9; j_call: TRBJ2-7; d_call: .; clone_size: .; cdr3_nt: TGTGCCAGCAGTCCGCGACCCGGGACAAAGAGCTCCTACGAGCAGTACTTC; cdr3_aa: CASSPRPGTKSSYEQYF
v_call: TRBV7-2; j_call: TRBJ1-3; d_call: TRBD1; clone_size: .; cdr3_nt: TGTGCCAGCAGCCGGACAGGCATCTCTGGAAACACCATATATTTT; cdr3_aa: CASSRTGISGNTIYF
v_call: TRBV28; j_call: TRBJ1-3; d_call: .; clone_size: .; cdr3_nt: TGTGCCAGCACTCCCGGGGGAGGAGGAAACACCATATATTTT; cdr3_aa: CASTPGGGGNTIYF
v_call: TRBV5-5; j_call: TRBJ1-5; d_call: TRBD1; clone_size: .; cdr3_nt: TGTGCCAGCAGCCCCTCGGACAGGGGGCGAGGGTTGAAGAATCAGCCCCAGCATTTT; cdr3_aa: CASSPSDRGRGLKNQPQHF
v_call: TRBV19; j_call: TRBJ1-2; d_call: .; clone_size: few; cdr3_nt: TGTGCCAGTAGCCCGAGGGGAGGTGGCTACACCTTC; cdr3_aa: CASSPRGGGYTF
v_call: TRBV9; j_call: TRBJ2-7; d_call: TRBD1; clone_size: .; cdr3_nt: TGTGCCAGCAGCGCTTCCGGGACAGGGCCCTACGAGCAGTACTTC; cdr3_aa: CASSASGTGPYEQYF
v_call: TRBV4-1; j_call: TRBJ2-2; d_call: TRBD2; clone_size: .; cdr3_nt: TGCGCCAGCAGCAGTCGGCGGGGGGGCCGCACCGGGGAGCTGTTTTTT; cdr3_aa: CASSSRRGGRTGELFF
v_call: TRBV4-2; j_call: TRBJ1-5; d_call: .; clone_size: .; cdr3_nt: TGTGCCAGCAGCCAAGGGGATTCGGGGTGGCAGCCCCAGCATTTT; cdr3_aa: CASSQGDSGWQPQHF
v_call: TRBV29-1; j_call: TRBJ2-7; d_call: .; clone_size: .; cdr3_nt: TGCAGCGTTGAAGATTTCGGGGTTAAGCAGTACTTC; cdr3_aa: CSVEDFGVKQYF
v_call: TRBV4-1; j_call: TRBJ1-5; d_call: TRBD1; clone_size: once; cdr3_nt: TGCGCCAGCAGCCAAGAGACAGGGACCCATCAGCCCCAGCATTTT; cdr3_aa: CASSQETGTHQPQHF
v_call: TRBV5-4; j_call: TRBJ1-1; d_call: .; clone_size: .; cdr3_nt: TGTGCCAGCAGCAACCGGGACGAGAACACTGAAGCTTTCTTT; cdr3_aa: CASSNRDENTEAFF
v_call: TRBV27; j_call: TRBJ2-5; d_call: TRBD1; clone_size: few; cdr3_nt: TGTGCCAGCAGGCGACAGGGGGGTCAAGAGACCCAGTACTTC; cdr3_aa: CASRRQGGQETQYF
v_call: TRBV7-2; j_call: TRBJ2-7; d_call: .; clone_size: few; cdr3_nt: TGTGCCAGCAGCTTAGCCTGGAGGAGCCCCTACGAGCAGTACTTC; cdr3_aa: CASSLAWRSPYEQYF
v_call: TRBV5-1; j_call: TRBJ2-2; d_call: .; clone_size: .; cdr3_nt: TGCGCCAGCAGCGGAGCAGGGTTGGACACCGGGGAGCTGTTTTTT; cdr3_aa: CASSGAGLDTGELFF
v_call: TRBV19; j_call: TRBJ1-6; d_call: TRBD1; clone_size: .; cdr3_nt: TGTGCCAGTACTCCGGGACAGAGAATTAATAATTCACCCCTCCACTTT; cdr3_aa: CASTPGQRINNSPLHF
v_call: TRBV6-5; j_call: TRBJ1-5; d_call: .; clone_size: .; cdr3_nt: TGTGCCAGCAGTGGGGACGGATGGAACAATCAGCCCCAGCATTTT; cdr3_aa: CASSGDGWNNQPQHF
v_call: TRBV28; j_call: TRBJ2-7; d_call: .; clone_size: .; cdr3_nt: TGTGCCAGCAGGTCAGGGGGGCACGAGCAGTACTTC; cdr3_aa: CASRSGGHEQYF
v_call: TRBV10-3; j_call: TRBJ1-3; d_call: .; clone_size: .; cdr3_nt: TGTGCCATCAGGGGTTCCGGGGCTCAGGGCCCTGGAAACACCATATATTTT; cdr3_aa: CAIRGSGAQGPGNTIYF
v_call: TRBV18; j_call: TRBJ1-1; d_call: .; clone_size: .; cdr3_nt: TGTGCCAGCTCATCGTTGGGTGACACTGAAGCTTTCTTT; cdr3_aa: CASSSLGDTEAFF
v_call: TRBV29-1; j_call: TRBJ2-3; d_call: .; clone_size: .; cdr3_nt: TGCAGCGTTGACGTTGATAGCACAGATACGCAGTATTTT; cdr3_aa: CSVDVDSTDTQYF
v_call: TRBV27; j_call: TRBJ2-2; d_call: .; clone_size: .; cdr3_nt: TGTGCCAGCAGTAGGGAGGCGCCGGCCGGGGAGCTGTTTTTT; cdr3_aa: CASSREAPAGELFF
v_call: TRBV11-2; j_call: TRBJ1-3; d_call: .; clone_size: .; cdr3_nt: TGTGCCAGCAGCCTCGGAGGAAACACCATATATTTT; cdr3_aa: CASSLGGNTIYF
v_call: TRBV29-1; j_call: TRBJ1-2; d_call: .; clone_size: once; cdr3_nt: TGCAGCGGGGGGGCCGACAGGCCGTCCTATGGCTACACCTTC; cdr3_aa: CSGGADRPSYGYTF
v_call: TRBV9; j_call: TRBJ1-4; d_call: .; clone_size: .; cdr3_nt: TGTGCCAGCAGCCCAGGGGCTGCAACTAATGAAAAACTGTTTTTT; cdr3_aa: CASSPGAATNEKLFF
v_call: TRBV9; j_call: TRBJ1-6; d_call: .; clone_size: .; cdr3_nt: TGTGCCAGCAGCGTAGGTAATTCACCCCTCCACTTT; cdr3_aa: CASSVGNSPLHF
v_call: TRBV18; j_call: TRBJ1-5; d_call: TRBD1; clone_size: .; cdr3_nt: TGTGCCAGCTCACCGGACAGGGGAGACAATCAGCCCCAGCATTTT; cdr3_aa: CASSPDRGDNQPQHF
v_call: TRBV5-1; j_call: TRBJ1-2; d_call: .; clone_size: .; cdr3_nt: TGCGCCAGCAGCTTGGCGGCAGGGGATGGTGGCTACACCTTC; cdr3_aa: CASSLAAGDGGYTF
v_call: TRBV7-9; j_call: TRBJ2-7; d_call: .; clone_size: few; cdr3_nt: TGTGCCAGCAGCCCCCACTACGAGCAGTACTTC; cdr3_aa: CASSPHYEQYF
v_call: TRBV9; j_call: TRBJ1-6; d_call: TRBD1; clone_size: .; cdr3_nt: TGTGCCAGCAGCAGGGACAGGGGCGCCTATAATTCACCCCTCCACTTT; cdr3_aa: CASSRDRGAYNSPLHF
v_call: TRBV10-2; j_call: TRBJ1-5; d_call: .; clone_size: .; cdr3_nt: TGCGCCAGCAGTGAGTATCAGGGTTCCCATCAGCCCCAGCATTTT; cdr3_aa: CASSEYQGSHQPQHF
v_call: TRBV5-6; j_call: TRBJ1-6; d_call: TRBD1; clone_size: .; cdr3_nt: TGTGCCAGCAGCCTACGGACAGGGGGCGCTTATTCACCCCTCCACTTT; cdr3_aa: CASSLRTGGAYSPLHF
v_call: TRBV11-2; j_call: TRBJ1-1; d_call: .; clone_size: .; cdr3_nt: TGTGCCAGCGAGGGGATTTCCACTGAAGCTTTCTTT; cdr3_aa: CASEGISTEAFF
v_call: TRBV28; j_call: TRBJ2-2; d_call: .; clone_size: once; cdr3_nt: TGTGCCAGCAGTTTACCCCGGACCAGCCCCGGGGAGCTGTTTTTT; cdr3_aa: CASSLPRTSPGELFF
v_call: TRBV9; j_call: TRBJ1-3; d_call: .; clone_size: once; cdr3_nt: TGTGCCAGCAGCGTAGCCGGCGGGGGGGTAGGAAACACCATATATTTT; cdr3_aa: CASSVAGGGVGNTIYF
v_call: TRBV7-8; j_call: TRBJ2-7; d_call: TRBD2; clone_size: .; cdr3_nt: TGTGCCAGCAGCGCGGGACTAGCGGGGGGGCTCCGGTGGTTCGAGCAGTACTTC; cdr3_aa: CASSAGLAGGLRWFEQYF
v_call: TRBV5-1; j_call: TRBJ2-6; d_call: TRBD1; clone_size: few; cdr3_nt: TGCGCCAGCAGCCCGGGACAGGGCCTTGGGGCCAACGTCCTGACTTTC; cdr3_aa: CASSPGQGLGANVLTF
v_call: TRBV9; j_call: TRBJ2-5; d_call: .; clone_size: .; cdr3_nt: TGTGCCAGCAGCGTAGGATCGGATCAAGAGACCCAGTACTTC; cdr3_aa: CASSVGSDQETQYF
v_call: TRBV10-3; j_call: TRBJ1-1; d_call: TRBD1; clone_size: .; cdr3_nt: TGTGCCATCGGAGCGGGACAGGGGTTCCATGGGGGGACTGAAGCTTTCTTT; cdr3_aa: CAIGAGQGFHGGTEAFF
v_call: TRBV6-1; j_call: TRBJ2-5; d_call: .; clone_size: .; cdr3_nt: TGTGCCAGCAGTGAAGCGGTAGTCCAAGAGACCCAGTACTTC; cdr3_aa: CASSEAVVQETQYF
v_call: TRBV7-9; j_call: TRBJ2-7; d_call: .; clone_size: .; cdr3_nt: TGTGCCAGCAGCTCCGACACGGGTCCCTACGAGCAGTACTTC; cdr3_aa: CASSSDTGPYEQYF
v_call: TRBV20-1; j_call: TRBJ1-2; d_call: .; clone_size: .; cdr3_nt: TGCAGTGCTATCGACTATGGCTACACCTTC; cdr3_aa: CSAIDYGYTF
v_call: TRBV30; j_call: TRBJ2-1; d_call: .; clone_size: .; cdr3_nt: TGTGCCTGGAGTCGCAGGGTGGGGACCTACAATGAGCAGTTCTTC; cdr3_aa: CAWSRRVGTYNEQFF
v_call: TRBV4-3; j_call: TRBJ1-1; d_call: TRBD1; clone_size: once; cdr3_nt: TGCGCCAGCAGCCAAAGACAGGGAAACACTGAAGCTTTCTTT; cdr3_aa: CASSQRQGNTEAFF